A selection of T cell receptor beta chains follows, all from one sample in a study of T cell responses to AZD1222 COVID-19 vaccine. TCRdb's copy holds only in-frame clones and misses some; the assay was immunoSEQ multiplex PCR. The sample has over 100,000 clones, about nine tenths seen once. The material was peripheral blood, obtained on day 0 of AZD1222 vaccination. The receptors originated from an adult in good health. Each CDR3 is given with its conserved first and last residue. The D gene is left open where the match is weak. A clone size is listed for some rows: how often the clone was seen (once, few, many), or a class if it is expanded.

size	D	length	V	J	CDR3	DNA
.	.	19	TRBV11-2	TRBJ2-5	CASSLGGHALNSFRETQYF	TGTGCCAGCAGCCTGGGAGGTCATGCCCTAAACTCTTTCCGAGAGACCCAGTACTTC
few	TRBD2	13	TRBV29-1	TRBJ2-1	CSVEGTSYNEQFF	TGCAGCGTTGAAGGGACTAGTTACAATGAGCAGTTCTTC
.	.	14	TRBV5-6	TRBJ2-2	CASSFVQNTGELFF	TGTGCCAGCAGCTTTGTTCAGAACACCGGGGAGCTGTTTTTT
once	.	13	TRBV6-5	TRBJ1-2	CASSYQQTYGYTF	TGTGCCAGCAGCTATCAACAGACCTATGGCTACACCTTC
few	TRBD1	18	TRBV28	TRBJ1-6	CASSFLIIRDRINSPLHF	TGTGCCAGCAGTTTTTTGATCATCCGGGACAGGATTAATTCACCCCTCCACTTT
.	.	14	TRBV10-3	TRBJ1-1	CAISVGQVNTEAFF	TGTGCCATCAGTGTAGGGCAGGTGAACACTGAAGCTTTCTTT
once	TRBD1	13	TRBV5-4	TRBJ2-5	CASSYGQEETQYF	TGTGCCAGCAGCTACGGACAGGAGGAGACCCAGTACTTC
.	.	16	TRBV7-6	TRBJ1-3	CASSLGMGNSGNTIYF	TGTGCCAGCAGCTTAGGGATGGGTAACTCTGGAAACACCATATATTTT
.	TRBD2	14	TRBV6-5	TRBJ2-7	CASKTLAGDYEQYF	TGTGCCAGCAAAACACTAGCGGGAGACTACGAGCAGTACTTC
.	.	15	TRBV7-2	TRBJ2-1	CASSLGQIRQGEQFF	TGTGCCAGCAGCTTAGGACAGATCCGGCAGGGTGAGCAGTTCTTC
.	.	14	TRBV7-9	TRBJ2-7	CASSSQRRGYEQYF	TGTGCCAGCAGCTCGCAACGCAGGGGCTACGAGCAGTACTTC
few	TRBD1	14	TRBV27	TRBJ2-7	CASSFGQGGNEQYF	TGTGCCAGCAGTTTTGGACAGGGTGGCAACGAGCAGTACTTC
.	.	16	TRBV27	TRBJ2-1	CASSSPMDLPYNEQFF	TGTGCCAGCAGTTCACCCATGGACCTTCCCTACAATGAGCAGTTCTTC
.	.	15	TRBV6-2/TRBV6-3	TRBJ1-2	CASSPWAGANYGYTF	TGTGCCAGCAGTCCGTGGGCAGGGGCTAACTATGGCTACACCTTC
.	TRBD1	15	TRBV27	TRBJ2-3	CASSADRAGTDTQYF	TGTGCCAGCAGTGCCGACAGGGCGGGCACAGATACGCAGTATTTT
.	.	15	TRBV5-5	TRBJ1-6	CASSFDRSRISPLHF	TGTGCCAGCAGCTTTGACAGGTCCAGGATCTCACCCCTCCACTTT
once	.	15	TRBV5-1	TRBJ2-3	CASSLGMHGTDTQYF	TGCGCCAGCAGCTTGGGCATGCACGGCACAGATACGCAGTATTTT
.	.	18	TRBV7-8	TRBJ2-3	CASSFRLRGRRSTDTQYF	TGTGCCAGCAGCTTCAGGCTAAGGGGGAGGCGTAGCACAGATACGCAGTATTTT
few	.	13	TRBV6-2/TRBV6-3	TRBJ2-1	CASSYSTSARQFF	TGTGCCAGCAGTTACTCGACATCTGCGAGGCAGTTCTTC
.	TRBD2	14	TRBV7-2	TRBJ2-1	CASSSGTTYNEQFF	TGTGCCAGCAGCTCCGGGACTACCTACAATGAGCAGTTCTTC
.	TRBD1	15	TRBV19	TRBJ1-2	CASSRKQGVDYGYTF	TGTGCCAGTAGTCGTAAACAGGGGGTCGATTATGGCTACACCTTC
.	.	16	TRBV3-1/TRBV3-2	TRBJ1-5	CASSLLRTFDIPPQHF	TGTGCCAGCAGCCTCTTAAGAACTTTCGACATTCCGCCCCAGCATTTT
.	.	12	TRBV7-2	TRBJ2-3	CASSLVRDTQYF	TGTGCCAGCAGCTTAGTTAGAGATACGCAGTATTTT
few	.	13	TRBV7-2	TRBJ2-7	CASSLQSTNEQYF	TGTGCCAGCAGCCTACAGTCTACTAACGAGCAGTACTTC
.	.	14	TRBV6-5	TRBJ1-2	CASIRTGGNYGYTF	TGTGCCAGCATACGAACCGGGGGCAACTATGGCTACACCTTC
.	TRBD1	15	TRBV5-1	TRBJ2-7	CASSLTDRGSYEQYF	TGCGCCAGCAGCTTGACCGACAGGGGCTCCTACGAGCAGTACTTC
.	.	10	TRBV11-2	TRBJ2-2	CASGAGELFF	TGTGCCAGCGGCGCCGGGGAGCTGTTTTTT
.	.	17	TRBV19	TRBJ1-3	CASSIRATASSGNTIYF	TGTGCCAGTAGTATTCGGGCCACCGCGAGCTCTGGAAACACCATATATTTT
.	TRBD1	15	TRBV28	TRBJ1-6	CASSSPGTGNSPLHF	TGTGCCAGCAGTTCACCCGGGACAGGGAATTCACCCCTCCACTTT
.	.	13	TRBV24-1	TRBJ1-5	CATSAQGSQPQHF	TGTGCCACCAGTGCTCAGGGGTCTCAGCCCCAGCATTTT
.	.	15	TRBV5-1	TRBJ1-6	CASSLVGNSDSPLHF	TGCGCCAGCAGCTTGGTGGGGAATAGTGATTCACCCCTCCACTTT
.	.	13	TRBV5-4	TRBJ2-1	CASSLGGYNEQFF	TGTGCCAGCAGCTTGGGCGGATACAATGAGCAGTTCTTC
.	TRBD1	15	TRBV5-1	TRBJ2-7	CASSLEGQGSHEQYF	TGCGCCAGCAGCTTGGAAGGACAGGGATCCCACGAGCAGTACTTC
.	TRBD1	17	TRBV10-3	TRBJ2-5	CAISEPTGQAGSETQYF	TGTGCCATCAGTGAGCCAACAGGACAGGCAGGATCGGAGACCCAGTACTTC
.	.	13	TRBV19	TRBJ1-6	CATSGLNNSPLHF	TGTGCCACCTCTGGGTTGAATAATTCACCCCTCCACTTT
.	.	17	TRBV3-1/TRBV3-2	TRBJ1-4	CASSQGGGMQTNEKLFF	TGTGCCAGCAGCCAAGGCGGAGGGATGCAGACTAATGAAAAACTGTTTTTT
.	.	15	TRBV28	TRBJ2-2	CASSLGQGNTGELFF	TGTGCCAGCAGTTTAGGCCAGGGCAACACCGGGGAGCTGTTTTTT
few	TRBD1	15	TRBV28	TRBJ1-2	CASRTKDRGVSGYTF	TGTGCCAGCAGGACCAAGGACAGGGGAGTCAGTGGCTACACCTTC
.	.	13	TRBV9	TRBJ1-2	CASSVGPNYGYTF	TGTGCCAGCAGCGTTGGCCCTAACTATGGCTACACCTTC
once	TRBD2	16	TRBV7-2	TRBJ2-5	CASSLGLAGSQETQYF	TGTGCCAGCAGCTTAGGACTAGCGGGGAGCCAAGAGACCCAGTACTTC